Presented here are 32 T cell receptor beta chains from one specimen sequenced in a study of regulatory T cells in long-lasting Graves disease. Noted time point: persistent/refractory GD, antithyroid drugs over 5 years with positive TRAb. The authors made the TCR library using RNA they extracted from PBMCs. Arm-PCR of CDR3 regions with iRepertoire HTBI primers generated TCR beta libraries. TCRdb fed the multiplex PCR reads into MiXCR, producing one record per CDR3 protein. The table lists some 470,000 distinct CDR3 sequences, 20% to 25% of them singletons, with roughly 7.1% in the top ten. Material: peripheral blood mononuclear cells (PBMCs), obtained when the disease was refractory, from a patient treated with antithyroid drugs. The receptors derive from a female donor with Graves disease.

Of note for this clonotype: The germline gene is not matched at one end of the junction; a read error may be the cause. V and J are TRBV27 and TRBJ2-4; D uncertain. This CDR3 is 19 amino acids long. In germline, CDR1 is MNHEY, CDR2 SMNVEV (reference sequence). The CDR3: CASSSAGQALRRARNIQYF. For the CDR3, the DNA is TGTGCCAGCAGTTCCGCCGGCCAGGCCCTACGCCGGGCCAGAAACATTCAGTACTTC.

The gene calls are TRBV28 and TRBJ1-4; D unresolved. V gave up 1 base and J gave up 5 bases, with 14 bases separating them. The CDR3 covers 16 residues. Germline V gene sequence: CDR1 MDHEN, CDR2 SYDVKM. This CDR3 is CASSLFREALNEKLFF. Written as DNA, the CDR3 is TGTGCCAGCAGTTTATTTCGAGAGGCGTTAAATGAAAAACTGTTTTTT.

The rearrangement uses TRBV24-1 and TRBJ1-2; D is uncertain. The CDR3 runs to 13 residues. The germline V gene encodes CDR1 KGHDR and CDR2 SFDVKD. V dropped 4 bases and J dropped 8 bases, with 13 bases sitting between them. CDR3 bases: TGTGCCACCAGTGAACCCGGACGGCGGGGCTACACCTTC. Protein: CATSEPGRRGYTF.

This clonotype was recorded many times. The chain has TRBV6-1 and TRBJ1-2; no reliable D call. CDR3 length: 13 amino acids. Germline CDR1 and CDR2: MNHNS and SASEGT. V lost 6 bases and J lost 3, with 11 bases in between. The CDR3 reads CASSWATHYGYTF. In nucleotides, the CDR3 is TGTGCCAGCAGCTGGGCCACCCACTATGGCTACACCTTC.

This clonotype was counted at least ten times. The chain links TRBV28 to TRBJ2-5; D is possibly TRBD1 (7 bases). V was clipped by 4 bases and J by 5 bases, with 11 bases between them. This CDR3 is built from 13 residues. Germline V gene sequence: CDR1 MDHEN, CDR2 SYDVKM. CDR3 loop: CASSSGGLETQYF. The DNA for the CDR3 is TGTGCCAGCAGTTCAGGGGGACTGGAGACCCAGTACTTC. Looking up the rest from reference TRBV28 and TRBJ2-5 gives the full variable domain: DVKVTQSSRYLVKRTGEKVFLECVQDMDHENMFWYRQDPGLGLRLIYFSYDVKMKEKGDIPEGYSVSREKKERFSLILESASTNQTSMYLCASSSGGLETQYFGPGTRLLVL.

This clonotype was found many times. The chain uses TRBV28 and TRBJ2-2, with TRBD2 identical over 11 bases. The CDR3 spans 16 residues. Trimming removed 1 base from V and 5 bases from J; junction bases left unmatched: 3. From germline, CDR1 is MDHEN and CDR2 SYDVKM. CDR3 protein: CASSLSLAGETGELFF. The DNA of the CDR3 is TGTGCCAGCAGTTTATCACTAGCGGGGGAGACCGGGGAGCTGTTTTTT.

A word on this clonotype: Its ends do not fully match the called genes, so a read error is possible. The chain recombines TRBV28 with TRBJ2-4, with D perhaps TRBD2 (5 bases). CDR3 length: 14 amino acids. CDR1 is MDHEN, CDR2 SYDVKM, per germline. The CDR3 region is CASTRLASRNEHFF. CDR3 nucleotides: TGTGCCAGCACGCGGCTAGCAAGTAGGAATGAGCACTTCTTC. The full variable domain, in which reference TRBV28 and TRBJ2-4 provide the parts outside the CDR3, is DVKVTQSSRYLVKRTGEKVFLECVQDMDHENMFWYRQDPGLGLRLIYFSYDVKMKEKGDIPEGYSVSREKKERFSLILESASTNQTSMYLCASTRLASRNEHFFGAGTRLSVL.

This clonotype was counted a single time. This chain uses TRBV3-1 with TRBJ2-2; no reliable D call. CDR1 is LGHDT and CDR2 is YNNKEL in the germline V gene (reference sequence). Deletions cut 1 base from V and 3 bases from J, with 6 bases between. The CDR3 totals 14 residues. CDR3 protein: CASSQARDTGELFF. The CDR3 DNA reads as TGTGCCAGCAGCCAAGCCAGAGACACCGGGGAGCTGTTTTTT.

Only a few counts were recorded for this clonotype. This rearrangement joins TRBV2 to TRBJ2-6, with D unresolved. Germline loops: CDR1 SNHLY, CDR2 FYNNEI. This CDR3 comprises 17 residues. The V end lost 7 bases, the J end lost 0 bases, and 16 bases lay between the germline ends. CDR3 residues: CASTPLVLLSGANVLTF. CDR3 coding DNA: TGTGCCAGCACCCCTCTAGTGCTGCTCTCTGGGGCCAACGTCCTGACTTTC.

This clonotype was observed many times. This sequence joins TRBV12-3 or TRBV12-4 and TRBJ2-7; the D is unclear. Between the trimmed V and J ends, which lost 8 bases and 0 bases, there was a span of 14 bases. The CDR3 covers 14 residues. As DNA, the CDR3 is TGTGCCAGCGGCTGGACGAGGAGCTCCTACGAGCAGTACTTC. It is translated as CASGWTRSSYEQYF.

This clonotype was detected a few times. The gene calls are TRBV10-3 and TRBJ1-5; 8 bases agree with TRBD1. CDR3 size: 15 residues. Trimming at V came to 4 bases and at J to 6 bases, leaving 8 bases not matched to a gene. Germline lookup yields CDR1 ENHRY and CDR2 SYGVKD. CDR3 sequence (DNA): TGTGCCATCAGTGTTGGACAGGGAGGAAGTCAGCCCCAGCATTTT. The encoded protein is CAISVGQGGSQPQHF.

This clonotype was counted at least ten times. The chain combines TRBV12-3 or TRBV12-4 with TRBJ1-4, with 8 bases fitting TRBD1. V trimming: 4 bases; J trimming: 6 bases; junction bases outside the gene matches: 4. This CDR3 contains 14 residues. CDR3 in amino acids: CASSYQGAYEKLFF. The DNA for the CDR3 is TGTGCCAGCAGTTACCAGGGGGCTTATGAAAAACTGTTTTTT.

The V call is TRBV7-3, the J call TRBJ2-3; D is uncertain. Germline V lookup: CDR1 SGHTA, CDR2 FQGTGA. V was cut by 4 bases and J by 5 bases, with 10 bases left in between. The CDR3 contains 13 residues. This CDR3 is CASSSGPQDTQYF. The DNA for the CDR3 is TGTGCCAGCAGCTCCGGACCTCAAGATACGCAGTATTTT.

This sequence joins TRBV7-9 and TRBJ2-5; 8 bases are a match to TRBD2. Germline trimming cut 1 base from V and 2 bases from J; bases unmatched to any gene: 6. This CDR3 region has 16 residues. In germline, CDR1 is SEHNR, CDR2 FQNEAQ (reference sequence). The CDR3 coding sequence is TGTGCCAGCAGCTTAGTGGGGCGGGGGGTTCAAGAGACCCAGTACTTC. Protein product: CASSLVGRGVQETQYF.

This clonotype was detected a few times. This chain uses TRBV30 with TRBJ2-7; a weak D match, TRBD2 (6 bases). Trimming removed 0 bases at V and 0 bases at J, with 9 bases between. The CDR3 length is 14 residues. Germline V CDR1 and CDR2: GTSNPN, SVGIG (reference sequence). In nucleotides, the CDR3 is TGTGCCTGGAGTGTAGGAGGGAGCTCCTACGAGCAGTACTTC. Its protein product is CAWSVGGSSYEQYF.

This clonotype came up many times. The chain joins TRBV6-1 to TRBJ1-5; D remains ambiguous. The CDR3 sequence is 12 residues long. CDR1 and CDR2 (germline): MNHNS, SASEGT. Trimming took off 6 bases at V and 7 bases at J, with 10 bases between the two ends. CDR3 region: CASRSSGQPQHF. CDR3 coding DNA: TGTGCCAGCAGATCTTCCGGCCAGCCCCAGCATTTT.

This clonotype came up a few times. The J gene is TRBJ1-1, the V gene TRBV25-1, with 8 bases fitting TRBD1. The CDR3 length is 10 residues. Germline V lookup: CDR1 MGHDK, CDR2 SYGVNS. The ends lost 8 bases at V and 10 bases at J; junction bases unmatched: 3. This CDR3 reads CASGQGAAFF. The CDR3 region has the DNA TGTGCCAGCGGGCAGGGGGCAGCTTTCTTT.

A few counts support this clonotype. The CDR3 reads CASSDRRILNTEAFF. The CDR3 nucleotides read TGTGCCAGCAGTGACAGGAGGATCCTGAACACTGAAGCTTTCTTT. The V call is TRBV6-1, the J call TRBJ1-1; D uncertain. CDR1 and CDR2 from the germline V gene are MNHNS and SASEGT. V was pared by 3 bases and J by 0 bases, with 11 bases between. The CDR3 has 15 amino acids.

This clonotype was recorded many times. J is TRBJ2-5 and V is TRBV6-5; perhaps TRBD2 as D (6 bases). The CDR3 runs 13 residues. V lost 2 bases and J 11 bases, leaving 15 bases between the germline ends. CDR1 and CDR2 from the germline V gene are MNHEY and SVGAGI. The CDR3 DNA reads TGTGCCAGCAGTTACGTCCAGGGAGGTGATCAGTACTTC. This gives the protein CASSYVQGGDQYF.

This clonotype was found a few times. The chain links TRBV6-2 or TRBV6-3 to TRBJ2-2; D remains ambiguous. Germline V gives CDR1 MNHEY, CDR2 SVGEGT. The V and J ends lost 0 bases and 2 bases respectively, with 7 bases between them. CDR3 length equals 15 residues. The CDR3 region is CASSYSNSNTGELFF. The CDR3 DNA reads as TGTGCCAGCAGTTACTCGAACAGTAACACCGGGGAGCTGTTTTTT.

There are a few counts of this clonotype. V gene TRBV28 combines with J gene TRBJ1-2; D might be TRBD1 (5 bases). The germline V gene has CDR1 MDHEN and CDR2 SYDVKM. Deletions cut 2 bases from V and 7 bases from J, with 14 bases between. This CDR3 has 14 amino acids. The CDR3 is CASSLGGVFSGYTF. DNA of the CDR3: TGTGCCAGCAGTTTAGGAGGGGTTTTTTCTGGCTACACCTTC.

This clonotype occurred many times. The chain carries TRBV28 and TRBJ1-5; D remains ambiguous. CDR1 is MDHEN, CDR2 SYDVKM, per germline. The CDR3 is 15 residues long. Trimming shortened V by 2 bases and J by 2 bases, and 10 bases separated the two germline ends. CDR3 nucleotides: TGTGCCAGCAGTTTAAGAGTTTATGGCAATCAGCCCCAGCATTTT. Translated, it gives CASSLRVYGNQPQHF. The variable domain in full, with the rest retrieved from reference TRBV28 and TRBJ1-5, is DVKVTQSSRYLVKRTGEKVFLECVQDMDHENMFWYRQDPGLGLRLIYFSYDVKMKEKGDIPEGYSVSREKKERFSLILESASTNQTSMYLCASSLRVYGNQPQHFGDGTRLSIL.

This clonotype has at least ten counts. V gene TRBV11-2 combines with J gene TRBJ2-5; a weak D match, TRBD1 (5 bases). Per germline, CDR1 SGHAT and CDR2 FQNNGV. Deletions cut 1 base from V and 5 bases from J, with 14 bases between. The CDR3 has 15 amino acids. For the CDR3, the DNA is TGTGCCAGCAGCTTAGTAACAGTCTCAGGGGAGACCCAGTACTTC. It yields the protein CASSLVTVSGETQYF.

This clonotype was counted many times. V and J are TRBV19 and TRBJ1-5; no reliable D call. Per germline, CDR1 LNHDA and CDR2 SQIVND (reference sequence). Trimming pared 5 bases from V and 0 bases from J, leaving 11 bases between. CDR3 size: 15 residues. CDR3 loop: CASSPPPYSNQPQHF. DNA for the CDR3: TGTGCCAGTAGTCCCCCTCCTTATAGCAATCAGCCCCAGCATTTT.

This clonotype was seen only a few times. The chain uses TRBV6-1 and TRBJ2-5; 9 bases agree with TRBD2. The germline V gene encodes CDR1 MNHNS and CDR2 SASEGT. The V gene end was trimmed by 6 bases and the J gene end by 4 bases; junction bases not matched to a gene: 15. The CDR3 is 17 amino acids. The CDR3 nucleotides are TGTGCCAGCAGCCTCGGACTAGCGACCCTGGCAGGAGAGACCCAGTACTTC. Protein product: CASSLGLATLAGETQYF.

There are many counts of this clonotype. This sequence joins TRBV12-3 or TRBV12-4 and TRBJ1-2, with D perhaps matching TRBD1 (5 bases). Deletions cut 6 bases from V and 4 bases from J, with 12 bases between. The CDR3 length is 13 residues. The CDR3 region is CASSPDSSYGYTF. Here the CDR3 DNA reads TGTGCCAGCAGCCCCGACAGTAGCTATGGCTACACCTTC.

This clonotype was found many times. This chain connects TRBV28 to TRBJ2-2; TRBD1 is a possible D gene (6 bases). This CDR3 spans 15 amino acids. CDR1 MDHEN and CDR2 SYDVKM come from the germline V gene. V gave up 3 bases and J gave up 0 bases, with 8 bases separating them. The CDR3 nucleotides read TGTGCCAGCAGTTTTGACAGGACGAACACCGGGGAGCTGTTTTTT. It specifies CASSFDRTNTGELFF.

There are many counts of this clonotype. The V call is TRBV28, the J call TRBJ1-4; D may be TRBD1 (6 bases). Germline V gene data show CDR1 as MDHEN and CDR2 as SYDVKM. The CDR3 contains 12 residues. Trimming shortened V by 7 bases and J by 8 bases, and 11 bases separated the two germline ends. The CDR3 loop is CASTGQIEKLFF. CDR3 nucleotide sequence: TGTGCCAGCACCGGACAGATCGAAAAACTGTTTTTT.

This clonotype was found many times. The chain recombines TRBV28 with TRBJ2-2, with 7 bases aligning to TRBD2. CDR3 size: 16 residues. Germline CDR1 and CDR2: MDHEN and SYDVKM. Unmatched junction bases numbered 5, after V lost 3 bases and J lost 1 base. The CDR3 region has the DNA TGTGCCAGCAGTTTGGTACTAGCGAGGAACACCGGGGAGCTGTTTTTT. Its translation: CASSLVLARNTGELFF.

This sequence joins TRBV4-1 and TRBJ1-2; D gene unclear. V lost 1 base, J lost 10 bases, and 10 bases lay in between. Germline V gene data show CDR1 as MGHRA and CDR2 as YSYEKL. This CDR3 contains 12 residues. Here the CDR3 reads CASSQGRNDYTF. The CDR3 region has the DNA TGCGCCAGCAGCCAAGGAAGGAACGACTACACCTTC.

In regard to this clonotype: A clone one base away is much larger, so this may be a read error. The chain has TRBV10-3 and TRBJ1-2; D gene uncertain. V lost 4 bases to trimming and J lost 0 bases, with 9 bases between them. The CDR3 is made up of 14 amino acids. Germline loops: CDR1 ENHRY, CDR2 SYGVKD. CDR3 bases: TGTGCCATCAGTGGCTCAGATTCTAACTATGGCTACACCTTC. Translated, it gives CAISGSDSNYGYTF.

This clonotype has a count of ten or more. The chain couples TRBV2 to TRBJ1-1; 7 bases agree with TRBD1. With 7 bases clipped from V and 7 bases from J, the junction kept 6 bases outside the gene matches. This CDR3 has 12 amino acids. Germline V gene data show CDR1 as SNHLY and CDR2 as FYNNEI. The CDR3 DNA reads TGTGCCAGCACCGGGGACAGCGATGAAGCTTTCTTT. Amino acids: CASTGDSDEAFF. Supplemented by reference TRBV2 and TRBJ1-1, the full variable domain reads EPEVTQTPSHQVTQMGQEVILRCVPISNHLYFYWYRQILGQKVEFLVSFYNNEISEKSEIFDDQFSVERPDGSNFTLKIRSTKLEDSAMYFCASTGDSDEAFFGQGTRLTVV.